Listed here are 10 T cell receptor beta chains from one sample, sequenced in a study of regulatory T cells in long-lasting Graves disease. Time point: persistent/refractory GD, antithyroid drugs over 5 years with positive TRAb. PBMC-derived RNA was used for the TCR library. Both iRepertoire HTBI primers and Arm-PCR of CDR3 regions were used to build the TCR beta libraries. One entry per CDR3 protein, called by TCRdb with MiXCR from the multiplex PCR reads. The data hold more than 650,000 distinct CDR3 sequences, with approximately 29% observed a single time. The starting material was peripheral blood mononuclear cells (PBMCs), obtained when the disease was refractory, from a patient treated with antithyroid drugs. Receptor source: a female donor with Graves disease.

The rearrangement joins TRBV25-1 to TRBJ2-7; D may match TRBD1 or TRBD2 (6 bases each). The CDR3 has 14 residues. Germline V gene sequence: CDR1 MGHDK, CDR2 SYGVNS. With 4 bases removed from V and 1 base from J, the gap between germline ends came to 11 bases. CDR3 sequence (DNA): TGTGCCAGCAGTGTGAGGGGGGAATCCTACGAGCAGTACTTC. As protein: CASSVRGESYEQYF.

The V call is TRBV6-1, the J call TRBJ1-1, with 7 bases identical to TRBD1. Germline lookup yields CDR1 MNHNS and CDR2 SASEGT. V lost 6 bases to trimming and J lost 5 bases; unmatched junction nucleotides: 6. The CDR3 totals 13 residues. In nucleotides, the CDR3 is TGTGCCAGCAGGAAGGGGGCAGGAACTGAAGCTTTCTTT. Translated, it gives CASRKGAGTEAFF.

This clonotype turned up a few times. V gene TRBV27 combines with J gene TRBJ2-7, with TRBD1 matching 8 bases. Per the germline V gene, CDR1 is MNHEY and CDR2 is SMNVEV (reference sequence). There are 15 residues in the CDR3. J gave up 5 bases and V 5 bases, and 11 bases lay outside the gene matches. CDR3 amino acids: CASSMDRATDHEQYF. CDR3 sequence (DNA): TGTGCCAGCAGTATGGACAGGGCGACCGACCACGAGCAGTACTTC.

The V and J genes are TRBV12-3 or TRBV12-4 and TRBJ1-4, with D hard to call. Trimming shortened V by 3 bases and J by 8 bases, and 16 bases separated the two germline ends. The CDR3 runs 15 residues. For the CDR3, the DNA is TGTGCCAGCAGTTTCCGGGGAGGAGAGGGCGAAAAACTGTTTTTT. It translates to CASSFRGGEGEKLFF.

J is TRBJ2-7 and V is TRBV3-1, with 7 bases matching TRBD2. Germline V gives CDR1 LGHDT, CDR2 YNNKEL (reference sequence). This CDR3 has 14 residues. V gave up 1 base and J gave up 6 bases; unmatched junction bases: 6. The CDR3 region has the DNA TGTGCCAGCAGCCAAGTACTAGCGTCCGCCGAGCAGTACTTC. Translating gives CASSQVLASAEQYF.

This clonotype was seen a handful of times. One end of the junction varies from germline; a read error may be responsible. The CDR3 DNA sequence: TGTGCCAACAGCCAAGGGACAGCGGGAAGATGGGGCTACACCTTC. Translating it yields CANSQGTAGRWGYTF. The chain has TRBV5-5 and TRBJ1-2; 7 bases align to TRBD1. Germline CDR1 and CDR2: SGHKS and YYEKEE (reference sequence). CDR3 length: 15 residues.

This clonotype came up a few times. V and J are TRBV20-1 and TRBJ1-5; no reliable D call. Germline loops: CDR1 DFQATT, CDR2 SNEGSKA (reference sequence). The CDR3 length is 13 residues. Trimming took off 5 bases at V and 3 bases at J, with 11 bases between the two ends. The CDR3 DNA reads TGCAGTGCTGAAGACAACTCCAATCAGCCCCAGCATTTT. Protein: CSAEDNSNQPQHF.

The V gene is TRBV29-1, the J gene TRBJ1-1; no clear D gene. The CDR3 runs to 13 residues. In germline, CDR1 is SQVTM, CDR2 ANQGSEA. V dropped 3 bases and J dropped 3 bases, with 11 bases sitting between them. The CDR3 DNA sequence: TGCAGCGTTGAGTCCAGGTACGACACTGAAGCTTTCTTT. Amino acids: CSVESRYDTEAFF.

This chain uses TRBV5-6 with TRBJ2-5, with 8 bases aligning to TRBD2. CDR1 SGHDT and CDR2 YYEEEE come from the germline V gene. The length of the CDR3 is 14 residues. V shed 4 bases and J 1 base; nucleotides not matched to a gene: 3. CDR3 in DNA: TGTGCCAGCAGCCCGGGGGGGTTCCAAGAGACCCAGTACTTC. This sequence encodes CASSPGGFQETQYF. The full variable domain, with the rest looked up from reference TRBV5-6 and TRBJ2-5, is DAGVTQSPTHLIKTRGQQVTLRCSPKSGHDTVSWYQQALGQGPQFIFQYYEEEERQRGNFPDRFSGHQFPNYSSELNVNALLLGDSALYLCASSPGGFQETQYFGPGTRLLVL.

The gene calls are TRBV6-4 and TRBJ2-1, with D tentatively TRBD2 (7 bases). Germline V gene sequence: CDR1 MRHNA, CDR2 SNTAGT. The length of the CDR3 is 15 residues. V was clipped by 4 bases and J by 7 bases, with 17 bases between them. CDR3 DNA: TGTGCCAGCAGTGTTCTAGCGGCCCAGGGGAATGAGCAGTTCTTC. Translating gives CASSVLAAQGNEQFF.